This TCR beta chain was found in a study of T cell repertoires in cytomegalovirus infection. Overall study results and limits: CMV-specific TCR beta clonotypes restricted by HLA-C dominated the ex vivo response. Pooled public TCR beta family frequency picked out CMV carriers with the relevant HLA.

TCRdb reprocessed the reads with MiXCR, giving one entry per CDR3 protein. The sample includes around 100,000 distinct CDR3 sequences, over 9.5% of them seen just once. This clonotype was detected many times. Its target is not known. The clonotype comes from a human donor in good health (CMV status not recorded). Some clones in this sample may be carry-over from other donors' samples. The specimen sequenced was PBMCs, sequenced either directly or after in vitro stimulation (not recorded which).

CDR3 nucleotide sequence: TGTGCCAGCAGTTTGGATAGCGGGAGGGCCGAAAATGAGCAGTTCTTC. Amino acid sequence: CASSLDSGRAENEQFF. This sequence joins TRBV6-2 or TRBV6-3 and TRBJ2-1; 11 bases map to TRBD2. The ends lost 4 bases at V and 7 bases at J; junction bases unmatched: 9. Looked up from germline, CDR1 is MNHEY and CDR2 is SVGEGT. This CDR3 has 16 amino acids.